One sample yielded the 8 T cell receptor beta chains listed below, sequenced in a study of CD8+ T cells in alopecia areata. Extracted from the samples, RNA was reverse transcribed into cDNA to serve as the sequencing template. Profiled with immunoSEQ multiplex PCR; TCRdb holds only in-frame clones, not every one. The table lists approximately 140,000 clones, more than 45% of them singletons. The sample consisted of CD4+ T cells sorted from blood. All receptors come from a human donor with alopecia areata.

The genes are TRBV7-2 and TRBJ2-7; 9 bases are shared with TRBD1. CDR1 is SGHTA, CDR2 FQGNSA, per germline. After removal of 3 bases from V and 3 bases from J, the junction contained 3 bases not matched to a gene. The CDR3 is 14 amino acids. The CDR3 sequence is CASSLTGGSYEQYF. The CDR3, as DNA: TGTGCCAGCAGCTTGACAGGGGGAAGCTACGAGCAGTACTTC.

V and J are TRBV4-1 and TRBJ2-3; D is possibly TRBD1 (5 bases). V gave up 2 bases and J gave up 0 bases, with 15 bases separating them. There are 17 residues in the CDR3. Looked up from germline, CDR1 is MGHRA and CDR2 is YSYEKL. CDR3 region: CASSQPTQGSSTDTQYF. CDR3 sequence (DNA): TGCGCCAGCAGCCAACCGACTCAGGGTTCTAGCACAGATACGCAGTATTTT.

This clone was detected only a few times. This sequence joins TRBV25-1 and TRBJ2-7; maybe TRBD1 (6 bases). V lost 6 bases and J lost 0, with 9 bases in between. This CDR3 contains 13 residues. CDR1 is MGHDK, CDR2 SYGVNS, per germline. This CDR3 is CASRKGDSYEQYF. CDR3 sequence (DNA): TGTGCCAGCAGGAAGGGGGACTCCTACGAGCAGTACTTC.

The rearrangement links TRBV10-2 to TRBJ2-3; possibly TRBD2 for D (6 bases). The CDR3 extends over 15 amino acids. CDR1 is WSHSY and CDR2 is SAAADI in the germline V gene. V lost 4 bases and J 3 bases, leaving 14 bases between the germline ends. The CDR3 DNA sequence: TGCGCCAGCAGTGGGTTTTCGGAGGGAACAGATACGCAGTATTTT. Translating it yields CASSGFSEGTDTQYF.

This chain connects TRBV6-4 to TRBJ2-1; a weak D match, TRBD2 (6 bases). Germline V gene data show CDR1 as MRHNA and CDR2 as SNTAGT. CDR3 length: 14 amino acids. Between the trimmed V and J ends, which lost 7 bases and 3 bases, there was a span of 13 bases. The CDR3 nucleotides are TGTGCCAGCACGTCCCGGGAGAGCTACAATGAGCAGTTCTTC. Translation gives CASTSRESYNEQFF.

The genes are TRBV11-2 and TRBJ2-3; no clear D. V was trimmed by 4 bases and J by 8 bases, leaving 13 bases between them. CDR1 SGHAT and CDR2 FQNNGV come from the germline V gene. The CDR3 extends over 13 amino acids. The CDR3, as DNA: TGTGCCAGCAGCTCCCCAGGCGGCGGTACGCAGTATTTT. It encodes CASSSPGGGTQYF. Full variable domain (missing parts from reference TRBV11-2 and TRBJ2-3): EAGVAQSPRYKIIEKRQSVAFWCNPISGHATLYWYQQILGQGPKLLIQFQNNGVVDDSQLPKDRFSAERLKGVDSTLKIQPAKLEDSAVYLCASSSPGGGTQYFGPGTRLTVL.

This clone appeared a single time. The chain links TRBV28 to TRBJ1-5; D is ambiguous. The CDR3 is made up of 12 amino acids. CDR1 and CDR2 from the germline V gene are MDHEN and SYDVKM. Trimming took 6 bases from V and 6 from J, leaving 9 bases between them. The CDR3: CASSTPSQPQHF. For the CDR3, the DNA is TGTGCCAGCAGCACTCCCTCTCAGCCCCAGCATTTT. The variable domain in full, with the rest retrieved from reference TRBV28 and TRBJ1-5, is DVKVTQSSRYLVKRTGEKVFLECVQDMDHENMFWYRQDPGLGLRLIYFSYDVKMKEKGDIPEGYSVSREKKERFSLILESASTNQTSMYLCASSTPSQPQHFGDGTRLSIL.

The DNA for the CDR3 is TGTGCCAGCAGTTCCCCTGGACAGGGGGCCTACGAGCAGTACTTC. It specifies CASSSPGQGAYEQYF. J is TRBJ2-7 and V is TRBV6-5; 10 positions agree with TRBD1. Per germline, CDR1 MNHEY and CDR2 SVGAGI. CDR3 length: 15 residues. V trimming: 4 bases; J trimming: 2 bases; junction bases outside the gene matches: 5.